The 19 T cell receptor beta chains given below trace back to one sample, sequenced in a study of PD-1 blockade in classical Hodgkin lymphoma (dated by TCRdb to the early 2020s). This specimen's time point label, interpreted: cycle 2 day 1 (C2D1) of nivolumab. Every trial patient had relapsed after autologous stem cell transplantation, and cohorts A, B and C differed in prior brentuximab vedotin exposure. Libraries came from the immunoSEQ multiplex PCR assay. Held by TCRdb, this immuneACCESS table contains in-frame sequences only and omits some clones. Under half of the omission traces to an unresolved V gene where checked; the cause of the rest is unknown. In all, the sample holds more than 35,000 clones, and more than 65% of those were seen once. About 16% of the sample comes from the top ten. The source was peripheral blood mononuclear cells (PBMCs), collected before the second cycle of nivolumab. These receptors were taken from a human donor with classical Hodgkin lymphoma.

The chain is built from TRBV27 and TRBJ2-1, with TRBD1 matching 10 bases. This CDR3 region has 21 residues. The junction had 28 bases not matched to a gene; V was cut back by 5 bases and J by 9 bases. Germline loops: CDR1 MNHEY, CDR2 SMNVEV (reference sequence). The CDR3 region has the DNA TGTGCCAGCAGTAAGAGCCAACCCGCCGGGACAGGGGTCATGTTGTGGGGTGAGCAGTTCTTC. This sequence encodes CASSKSQPAGTGVMLWGEQFF.

This chain joins TRBV5-6 and TRBJ1-1; tentatively, D is TRBD1 (6 bases). Germline-derived CDR1 and CDR2 are SGHDT and YYEEEE. Trimming left V 4 bases short and J 2 bases short, with 12 bases between. The CDR3 runs 14 residues. CDR3 residues: CASSRGHPNTEAFF. The CDR3 bases are TGTGCCAGCAGCAGGGGACACCCAAACACTGAAGCTTTCTTT.

The V gene is TRBV7-6, the J gene TRBJ2-7; perhaps TRBD2 as D (7 bases). The CDR3 runs 16 residues. The V gene's germline CDR1 is SGHVS and CDR2 FNYEAQ. Deletions cut 1 base from V and 0 bases from J, with 13 bases between. Written as DNA, the CDR3 is TGTGCCAGCAGCTTAGTTGGCGGGGGCTTCTCCTACGAGCAGTACTTC. Protein sequence: CASSLVGGGFSYEQYF.

J is TRBJ2-5 and V is TRBV10-3, with D unclear. Germline V lookup: CDR1 ENHRY, CDR2 SYGVKD. V was trimmed by 0 bases and J by 1 base, leaving 6 bases between them. The CDR3 sequence is 14 residues long. Here the CDR3 reads CAISESGSQETQYF. CDR3 in DNA: TGTGCCATCAGTGAGTCCGGCAGCCAAGAGACCCAGTACTTC.

The CDR3, as DNA: TGTGCCACCAGCAGAGAAGGCGGGGGAGGTACAGATACGCAGTATTTT. As protein: CATSREGGGGTDTQYF. The V gene is TRBV15, the J gene TRBJ2-3; TRBD2 matches at 7 bases. The trim removed 0 bases at V and 3 bases at J, leaving 6 bases unmatched. Germline CDR1 is LNHNV and CDR2 is YYDKDF (reference sequence). The CDR3 consists of 16 residues.

The chain combines TRBV2 with TRBJ2-7, with TRBD2 as a possible D gene (6 bases). Germline CDR1 reads SNHLY; CDR2 reads FYNNEI. V was cut by 8 bases and J by 1 base, with 12 bases left in between. The CDR3 contains 13 residues. The CDR3 nucleotides are TGTGCCAGCCGACCAGGGAGGTCCTACGAGCAGTACTTC. Protein sequence: CASRPGRSYEQYF. The whole variable domain, remainder taken from reference TRBV2 and TRBJ2-7, is EPEVTQTPSHQVTQMGQEVILRCVPISNHLYFYWYRQILGQKVEFLVSFYNNEISEKSEIFDDQFSVERPDGSNFTLKIRSTKLEDSAMYFCASRPGRSYEQYFGPGTRLTVT.

Only one count was recorded for this clone. V and J are TRBV5-1 and TRBJ2-5; D perhaps matches TRBD2 (6 bases). Germline V gene lookup returns CDR1 SGHRS and CDR2 YFSETQ. The CDR3 runs 14 residues. V was shortened by 0 bases and J by 1 base, with 7 bases between the two germline ends. CDR3 region: CASSLEGGQETQYF. The CDR3 DNA is TGCGCCAGCAGCTTGGAGGGAGGCCAAGAGACCCAGTACTTC.

V and J are TRBV7-9 and TRBJ2-7; D perhaps matches TRBD2 (7 bases). Trimming cost V 0 bases and J 3 bases, with 9 bases left between them. The V gene's germline CDR1 is SEHNR and CDR2 FQNEAQ (reference sequence). The CDR3 has 14 amino acids. The chain's CDR3 is CASSLAGGGYEQYF. The CDR3 DNA reads as TGTGCCAGCAGCTTAGCGGGAGGGGGCTACGAGCAGTACTTC.

This chain links TRBV11-2 with TRBJ2-2, with D uncertain. The germline gives CDR1 SGHAT, CDR2 FQNNGV. Trimming shortened V by 1 base and J by 0 bases, and 3 bases separated the two germline ends. The CDR3 length is 14 residues. The CDR3 region has the DNA TGTGCCAGCAGCTTAGGGGCGAACACCGGGGAGCTGTTTTTT. Translation gives CASSLGANTGELFF.

This clone was observed once. This sequence joins TRBV7-2 and TRBJ2-3; no firm D call. CDR1 is SGHTA, CDR2 FQGNSA, per germline. The CDR3 runs to 16 residues. V was pared by 0 bases and J by 3 bases, with 13 bases between. CDR3 sequence reads: CASSLAGFATTDTQYF. The CDR3 bases are TGTGCCAGCAGCTTAGCGGGGTTTGCGACTACAGATACGCAGTATTTT.

In DNA, the CDR3 is TGTGCCACGCGCCGGGGCCAACTCACAGATACGCAGTATTTT. It codes for CATRRGQLTDTQYF. This rearrangement joins TRBV2 to TRBJ2-3; D could derive from TRBD1 or TRBD2 (5 bases each). Trimming removed 10 bases at V and 2 bases at J, with 16 bases between. CDR3 length: 14 residues. Germline V gene data show CDR1 as SNHLY and CDR2 as FYNNEI.

This clone was observed a few times. The chain has TRBV18 and TRBJ2-1; TRBD1 matches 9 bases. Germline V lookup: CDR1 KGHSH, CDR2 LQKENI. The V gene end was trimmed by 3 bases and the J gene end by 3 bases; junction bases not matched to a gene: 3. The CDR3 covers 15 residues. The CDR3, as DNA: TGTGCCAGCTCACCGGACAGGGGAGGCTACAATGAGCAGTTCTTC. Protein sequence: CASSPDRGGYNEQFF.

The J gene is TRBJ2-3, the V gene TRBV4-2; 12 bases match TRBD1. Germline values: CDR1 LGHNA, CDR2 YNFKEQ. V dropped 1 base and J dropped 0; count of bases not matched to a gene: 5. The CDR3 runs 18 residues. CDR3 sequence reads: CASSQVGTGGISTDTQYF. Written as DNA, the CDR3 is TGTGCCAGCAGCCAAGTGGGGACAGGGGGCATTAGCACAGATACGCAGTATTTT.

The chain couples TRBV29-1 to TRBJ2-7, with unresolved D. The CDR3 is made up of 11 amino acids. In germline, CDR1 is SQVTM, CDR2 ANQGSEA. With 3 bases removed from V and 7 bases from J, the gap between germline ends came to 10 bases. The CDR3 DNA is TGCAGCGTTGATGCCCGTGGGGAGCAGTACTTC. The encoded protein is CSVDARGEQYF.

A few counts support this clone. The CDR3 spells CASSDSVRVENTGELFF. The CDR3 nucleotides are TGTGCCAGCAGTGACTCGGTCCGGGTAGAGAACACCGGGGAGCTGTTTTTT. The genes are TRBV9 and TRBJ2-2; no firm D call. Germline lookup yields CDR1 SGDLS and CDR2 YYNGEE. V was trimmed by 5 bases and J by 1 base, leaving 18 bases between them. The CDR3 loop spans 17 amino acids.

This clone has only a few counts. V usage is TRBV14 and J usage is TRBJ2-3, with 7 bases that match TRBD1. The CDR3 sequence is 14 residues long. Germline trimming cut 2 bases from V and 5 bases from J; bases unmatched to any gene: 4. In germline, CDR1 is SGHDN, CDR2 FVKESK. DNA of the CDR3: TGTGCCAGCAGCCAACCTCAGGGGGTAGATACGCAGTATTTT. Translating gives CASSQPQGVDTQYF.

The chain combines TRBV27 with TRBJ2-7; TRBD1 agrees at 7 bases. This CDR3 contains 13 residues. From germline, CDR1 is MNHEY and CDR2 SMNVEV (reference sequence). The V and J ends lost 5 bases and 4 bases, in that order; junction bases with no gene match: 5. CDR3 in amino acids: CASSPRQGYEQYF. As DNA, the CDR3 is TGTGCCAGCAGTCCCAGACAGGGATACGAGCAGTACTTC.

This clone was counted between two and nine times. V and J are TRBV10-3 and TRBJ1-6; D uncertain. The CDR3 is made up of 16 amino acids. Germline V lookup: CDR1 ENHRY, CDR2 SYGVKD. Between the trimmed V and J ends, which lost 2 bases and 8 bases, there was a span of 16 bases. CDR3 region: CAISEVDTGFDSPLHF. The CDR3 region has the DNA TGTGCCATCAGTGAGGTCGATACCGGGTTTGATTCACCCCTCCACTTT.

CDR3 amino acids: CASSQDRASGTSYEQYF. As DNA, the CDR3 is TGCGCCAGCAGCCAAGATCGGGCTAGCGGGACCTCCTACGAGCAGTACTTC. This sequence joins TRBV4-3 and TRBJ2-7; 9 bases match TRBD2. The CDR3 sequence is 17 residues long. The V segment lost 0 bases and the J segment 0 bases; nucleotides outside the gene matches: 6. Germline assignment: CDR1 LGHNA and CDR2 YSLEER.